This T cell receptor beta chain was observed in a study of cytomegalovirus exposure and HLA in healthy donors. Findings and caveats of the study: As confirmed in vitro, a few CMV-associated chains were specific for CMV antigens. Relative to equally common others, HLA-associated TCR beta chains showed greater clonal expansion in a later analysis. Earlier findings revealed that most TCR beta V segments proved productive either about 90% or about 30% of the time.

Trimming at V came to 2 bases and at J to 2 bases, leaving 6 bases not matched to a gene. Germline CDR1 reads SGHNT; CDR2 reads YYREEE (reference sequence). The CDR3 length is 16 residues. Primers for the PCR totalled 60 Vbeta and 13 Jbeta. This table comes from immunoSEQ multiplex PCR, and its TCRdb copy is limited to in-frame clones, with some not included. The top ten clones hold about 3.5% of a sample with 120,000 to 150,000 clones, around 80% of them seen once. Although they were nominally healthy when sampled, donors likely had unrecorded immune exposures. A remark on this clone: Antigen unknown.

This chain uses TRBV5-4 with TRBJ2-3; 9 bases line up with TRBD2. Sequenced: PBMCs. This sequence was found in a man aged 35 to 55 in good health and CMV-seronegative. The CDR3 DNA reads TGTGCCAGCAGCTTAAGGACTAGCGCCACCACAGATACGCAGTATTTT. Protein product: CASSLRTSATTDTQYF.